This TCR beta chain was identified in a study of identical twins. Overall study findings and caveats: Weaker excess twin sharing was observed in beta out-of-frame sequences. Out-of-frame alpha sequences shared by twins showed excess low generation probability.

Template switching added a universal primer site, and cDNA bore unique molecular identifiers. TCRdb re-derived calls from the 5' RACE reads in MiXCR, one entry per CDR3 protein. This repertoire shows some 500,000 distinct CDR3 sequences, roughly an eighth found once; its top ten account for around 0.98%. The CDR3 extends over 16 amino acids. CDR1 and CDR2 from the germline V gene are SGHRS and YFSETQ. The V gene end was trimmed by 5 bases and the J gene end by 4 bases; junction bases not matched to a gene: 10. This clonotype turned up a few times. Its specificity is unknown. These same records also appear under a second study, on yellow fever vaccine responses in identical twins.

The sequencing input was CD4+ T cells sorted from blood. The rearrangement uses TRBV5-1 and TRBJ2-3, with TRBD1 matching over 10 bases. The clonotype originates from a woman aged 18-35 years in good health. The CDR3, as DNA: TGCGCCAGCAGTAACGCCGCCGGGACAGGGGCAGATACGCAGTATTTT. Translating gives CASSNAAGTGADTQYF.